Listed below are T cell receptor beta chains from one sample, sequenced in a study of graft-versus-host responses after intestinal transplantation. Libraries were prepared by immunoSEQ multiplex PCR; TCRdb keeps only in-frame clonotypes and omits some of them. The sample gives more than 85,000 clones, roughly 80% of which show up once; 0.83% is in the top ten. No antigen has been identified for these receptors. The starting material was unstimulated CD4+ T cells sorted from spleen or lymph node cells, obtained before intestinal transplant. Receptor source: a human donor who received an intestinal transplant. CDR3s include the opening cysteine and the closing phenylalanine or tryptophan. The D gene is left open where the match is weak. Clone size is stated in some rows and not others, as once, few, many or a class when expanded.

j_call | v_call | d_call | clone_size | cdr3_aa | cdr3_nt
TRBJ1-3 | TRBV27 | TRBD1 | . | CASRPTGQGNTIYF | TGTGCCAGCAGACCGACAGGGCAGGGAAACACCATATATTTT
TRBJ1-1 | TRBV7-3 | TRBD1 | . | CASKRTGSGTEAFF | TGTGCCAGCAAACGGACAGGGTCAGGAACTGAAGCTTTCTTT
TRBJ2-7 | TRBV21-1 | . | once | CASSKGVAYEQYF | TGTGCCAGCAGCAAAGGTGTAGCCTACGAGCAGTACTTC
TRBJ1-6 | TRBV7-8 | . | once | CASSSRQKTTNNSPLHF | TGTGCCAGCAGCTCCCGACAAAAAACGACGAATAATTCACCCCTCCACTTT
TRBJ2-5 | TRBV5-5 | . | . | CASSYTTGRAPKETQYF | TGTGCCAGCAGCTACACGACAGGTCGGGCTCCCAAAGAGACCCAGTACTTC
TRBJ2-2 | TRBV7-9 | . | . | CASSLSGVGELFF | TGTGCCAGCAGCTTAAGTGGAGTCGGGGAGCTGTTTTTT
TRBJ2-7 | TRBV7-6 | TRBD1 | few | CASSLGIRGQGTYEQYF | TGTGCCAGCAGCTTAGGGATTAGGGGACAGGGGACCTACGAGCAGTACTTC
TRBJ2-7 | TRBV6-1 | . | . | CASSENTWYF | TGTGCCAGCAGTGAAAATACTTGGTACTTC
TRBJ2-3 | TRBV13 | TRBD2 | . | CASSLRGGTQYF | TGTGCCAGCAGCTTACGGGGGGGTACGCAGTATTTT
TRBJ1-5 | TRBV28 | . | . | CASRPDNSNQPQHF | TGTGCCAGCAGACCAGACAATAGCAATCAGCCCCAGCATTTT
TRBJ2-1 | TRBV14 | TRBD1 | . | CASSRSEDRGLFMEGRDEQFF | TGTGCCAGCAGCCGCTCCGAGGACAGGGGTCTTTTCATGGAGGGCCGGGATGAGCAGTTCTTC
TRBJ2-5 | TRBV5-8 | TRBD1 | . | CASRRVQGAQETQYF | TGTGCCAGCAGGCGAGTCCAGGGGGCTCAAGAGACCCAGTACTTC
TRBJ2-7 | TRBV5-1 | TRBD1 | few | CASSYSGTGGYEQYF | TGCGCCAGCAGTTATTCCGGGACAGGGGGCTACGAGCAGTACTTC
TRBJ2-1 | TRBV2 | TRBD2 | once | CASSTTSGRGGEQFF | TGTGCCAGCAGTACTACTAGCGGGAGAGGCGGTGAGCAGTTCTTC
TRBJ2-5 | TRBV5-4 | . | . | CASSLAVEEQYF | TGTGCCAGCAGCTTGGCAGTTGAGGAGCAGTACTTC
TRBJ2-3 | TRBV18 | TRBD1 | . | CASSRDDRVPQYF | TGTGCCAGCTCACGAGATGACAGGGTCCCGCAGTATTTT
TRBJ1-1 | TRBV30 | . | . | CAFNGQWTEAFF | TGTGCCTTTAACGGACAGTGGACTGAAGCTTTCTTT
TRBJ1-2 | TRBV18 | TRBD1 | . | CASSPNPTGGYGYTF | TGTGCCAGCTCACCTAACCCTACAGGGGGCTATGGCTACACCTTC
TRBJ1-2 | TRBV29-1 | TRBD1 | . | CSVDRTGPYGYTF | TGCAGCGTTGACCGGACAGGTCCTTATGGCTACACCTTC
TRBJ2-1 | TRBV5-1 | TRBD2 | . | CASSRGLAGPYNEQFF | TGCGCCAGCAGCAGAGGACTAGCGGGCCCTTACAATGAGCAGTTCTTC
TRBJ1-6 | TRBV30 | TRBD1 | . | CAWSGWDRGQSPLHF | TGTGCCTGGAGTGGATGGGACAGGGGGCAATCACCCCTCCACTTT
TRBJ2-2 | TRBV4-1 | . | . | CASSQDLDRFTGELFF | TGCGCCAGCAGCCAAGATTTGGACAGATTCACCGGGGAGCTGTTTTTT
TRBJ1-1 | TRBV11-1 | . | . | CASSLPRVGLGTEAFF | TGTGCCAGCAGCCTCCCTCGGGTCGGTTTGGGCACTGAAGCTTTCTTT